The 10 T cell receptor beta chains presented below share a single source sample, sequenced in a study of T cell responses to AZD1222 COVID-19 vaccine. Method: immunoSEQ multiplex PCR; TCRdb's copy keeps in-frame clones and lacks some. The sample includes 120,000 to 150,000 clones, 90% to 95% of them seen just once. The source was peripheral blood, collected on day 0 of AZD1222 vaccination. The origin of the receptors is an adult in good health.

The V call is TRBV7-2, the J call TRBJ1-2, with D uncertain. Trimming stripped 4 bases from V and 6 bases from J, with 12 bases between. Germline-derived CDR1 and CDR2 are SGHTA and FQGNSA. The CDR3 is 13 residues long. The CDR3 spells CASSSSSGNGYTF. CDR3 sequence (DNA): TGTGCCAGCAGCTCCTCTTCGGGGAATGGCTACACCTTC.

This chain connects TRBV6-5 to TRBJ1-6; the D gene is possibly TRBD1 (5 bases). CDR3 length equals 15 residues. With 0 bases removed from V and 10 bases from J, the gap between germline ends came to 13 bases. Germline CDR1 and CDR2: MNHEY and SVGAGI. The CDR3 DNA sequence: TGTGCCAGCAGTTACTCGAAGGCAGGGTGGTCACCCCTCCACTTT. Protein sequence: CASSYSKAGWSPLHF.

This clone was observed once. V and J are TRBV29-1 and TRBJ2-7, with D uncertain. V was pared by 1 base and J by 3 bases, with 7 bases between. This CDR3 spans 12 amino acids. Germline V gene lookup returns CDR1 SQVTM and CDR2 ANQGSEA. CDR3 sequence: CSVEVRRYEQYF. CDR3 sequence (DNA): TGCAGCGTTGAAGTTCGTCGCTACGAGCAGTACTTC.

This clone appeared a single time. V is TRBV6-4 and J is TRBJ1-6, with D possibly TRBD1 on 6 matching bases. Germline CDR1 and CDR2: MRHNA and SNTAGT. This CDR3 contains 15 residues. V was cut by 5 bases and J by 9 bases, with 17 bases left in between. DNA of the CDR3: TGTGCCAGCAGTCCGGACAGCCGGAGTAGTTCACCCCTCCACTTT. Its protein is CASSPDSRSSSPLHF.

The rearrangement uses TRBV6-5 and TRBJ2-7; TRBD1 matches 7 bases. The CDR3 contains 15 residues. From germline, CDR1 is MNHEY and CDR2 SVGAGI. With V trimmed by 5 bases and J by 2 bases, 9 bases remained unmatched. The CDR3 bases are TGTGCCAGCAGTCACCAAGACAGGGTCCCCTACGAGCAGTACTTC. This gives the protein CASSHQDRVPYEQYF.

The chain links TRBV12-3 or TRBV12-4 to TRBJ1-5, with unresolved D. V gave up 6 bases and J gave up 5 bases, with 11 bases separating them. This CDR3 region has 13 residues. As DNA, the CDR3 is TGTGCCAGCAGCCACCGTGGGGATCAGCCCCAGCATTTT. It specifies CASSHRGDQPQHF.

A single count supports this clone. V gene TRBV7-2 combines with J gene TRBJ2-1, with 10 positions matching TRBD1. Germline CDR1 is SGHTA and CDR2 is FQGNSA. V was pared by 1 base and J by 4 bases, with 7 bases of the junction left unmatched. This CDR3 region has 17 residues. The CDR3 reads CASSLVGGQGGYNEQFF. In DNA form, the CDR3 reads TGTGCCAGCAGCTTAGTCGGTGGACAGGGGGGATACAATGAGCAGTTCTTC.

Regarding this clone: The sample contains more than one DNA sequence encoding this CDR3. The chain joins TRBV28 to TRBJ2-5, with 7 bases matching TRBD1. Per the germline V gene, CDR1 is MDHEN and CDR2 is SYDVKM. CDR3 length: 13 residues. V trimming: 7 bases; J trimming: 1 base; junction bases outside the gene matches: 3. CDR3 DNA: TGTGCCAGCACCCCAGGGGGCCAAGAGACCCAGTACTTC. It yields the protein CASTPGGQETQYF.

The CDR3 nucleotides are TGCGCCAGCAGCCTGGACCTCATGGCTGTGCAGTTCTTC. Translation gives CASSLDLMAVQFF. V usage is TRBV4-3 and J usage is TRBJ2-1; D gene ambiguous. This CDR3 region has 13 residues. Germline V gene data show CDR1 as LGHNA and CDR2 as YSLEER. The V end was cut by 4 bases, the J end by 12 bases, with 16 bases between.

The table lists this clone with a few counts. J is TRBJ1-6 and V is TRBV3-1 (or the pseudogene TRBV3-2); maybe TRBD1 (5 bases). The CDR3 extends over 14 amino acids. Germline V lookup: CDR1 LGHDT, CDR2 YNNKEL (reference sequence). V was trimmed by 4 bases and J by 7 bases, leaving 11 bases between them. This CDR3 reads CASSPRGGNSPLHF. In nucleotides, the CDR3 is TGTGCCAGCAGCCCGCGGGGGGGGAATTCACCCCTCCACTTT.